What follows describes a single T cell receptor beta chain. Its antigen specificity is not known. There are no base qualities to consult, and no much larger clone falls within one base. The germline V gene (reference sequence) yields SGHKS for CDR1 and YYEKEE for CDR2. The CDR3 measures 14 amino acids from cysteine to phenylalanine. Only CDR3 DNA is held: 42 bases, read in frame from base 1. Relative to germline, V is 8 bases shorter and J is 4 bases shorter, with 18 bases between their ends. The entry originates in a study of response to subunit inactivated influenza vaccine listed by TCRdb under 2018. About the study as a whole: Deep quantitative T cell receptor repertoire profiling was used in the study to track responses to a trivalent subunit inactivated influenza vaccine. The full study reports these points: According to the authors, only a limited number of new T cells may be recruited by each seasonal influenza vaccination.

Libraries were prepared through RT-PCR. Sequencing was carried out with an Illumina HiSeq 2500. In-frame beta chains were kept once TCRdb had trimmed the public reads at Q25 with fastp and called clones with MiXCR. Under each unique CDR3 protein, matching rows form one entry showing the most common genes and DNA. The sample yields hundreds of thousands of distinct CDR3 sequences; 15% to 18% were counted once. Clones ranked in the top ten supply roughly 11% of the sample. The chain links TRBV5-5 with TRBJ1-2, and TRBD1 may be the D gene, going by 6 matching bases. The specimen was PBMCs from blood, collected about 12 days after vaccination. This sequence was found in a man aged 50-59 years who received an inactivated influenza vaccine. Donor details come from another sample of the same person, matched by shared clones. This receptor has the CDR3 CARGAGDDAYGYTF. The DNA sequence is given as TGTGCCAGGGGGGCAGGGGATGACGCCTATGGCTACACCTTC.